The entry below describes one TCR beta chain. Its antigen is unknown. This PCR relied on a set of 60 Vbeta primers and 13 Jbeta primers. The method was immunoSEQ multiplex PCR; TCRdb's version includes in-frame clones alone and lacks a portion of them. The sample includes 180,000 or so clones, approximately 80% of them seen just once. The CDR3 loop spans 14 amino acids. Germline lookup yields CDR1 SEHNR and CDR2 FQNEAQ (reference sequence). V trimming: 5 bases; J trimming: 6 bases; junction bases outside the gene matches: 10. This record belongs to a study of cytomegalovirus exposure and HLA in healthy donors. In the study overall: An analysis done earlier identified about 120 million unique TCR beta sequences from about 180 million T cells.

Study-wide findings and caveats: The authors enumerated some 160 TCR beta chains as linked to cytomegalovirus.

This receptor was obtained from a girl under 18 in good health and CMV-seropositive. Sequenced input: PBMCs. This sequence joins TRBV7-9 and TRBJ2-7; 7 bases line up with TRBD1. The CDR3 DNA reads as TGTGCCAGCAGCCCCAAGACAGGGCGCGGCGAGCAGTACTTC. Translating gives CASSPKTGRGEQYF.